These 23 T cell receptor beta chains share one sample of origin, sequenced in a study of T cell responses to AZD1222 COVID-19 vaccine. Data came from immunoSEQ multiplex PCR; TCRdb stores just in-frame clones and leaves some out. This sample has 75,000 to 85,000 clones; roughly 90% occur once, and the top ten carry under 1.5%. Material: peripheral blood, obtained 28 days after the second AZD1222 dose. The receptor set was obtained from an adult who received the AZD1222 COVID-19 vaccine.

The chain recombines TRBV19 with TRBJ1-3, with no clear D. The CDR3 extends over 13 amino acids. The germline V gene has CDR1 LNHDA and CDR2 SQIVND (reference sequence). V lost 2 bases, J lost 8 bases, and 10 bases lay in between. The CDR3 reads CASSISRRDTIYF. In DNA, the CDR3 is TGTGCCAGTAGTATATCCCGTCGGGACACCATATATTTT.

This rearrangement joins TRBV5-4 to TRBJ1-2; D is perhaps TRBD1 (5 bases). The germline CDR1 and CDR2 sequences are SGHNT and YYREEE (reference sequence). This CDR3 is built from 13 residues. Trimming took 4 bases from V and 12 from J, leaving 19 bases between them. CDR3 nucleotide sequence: TGTGCCAGCAGCCTTGGAGCCCTGAGAGGGGACACCTTC. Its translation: CASSLGALRGDTF.

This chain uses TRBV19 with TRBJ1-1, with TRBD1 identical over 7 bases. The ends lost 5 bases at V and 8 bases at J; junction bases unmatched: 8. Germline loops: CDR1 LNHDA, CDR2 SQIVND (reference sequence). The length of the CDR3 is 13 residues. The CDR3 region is CASSPGQSREAFF. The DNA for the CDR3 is TGTGCCAGTAGTCCGGGACAGAGTCGGGAAGCTTTCTTT.

CDR3 DNA: TGTGCCGCCGGCAGGACATCGAACACTGAAGCTTTCTTT. It codes for CAAGRTSNTEAFF. The chain combines TRBV18 with TRBJ1-1; D may be TRBD1 (5 bases). Germline values: CDR1 KGHSH, CDR2 LQKENI. V gave up 11 bases and J gave up 1 base, with 14 bases separating them. The CDR3 has 13 residues.

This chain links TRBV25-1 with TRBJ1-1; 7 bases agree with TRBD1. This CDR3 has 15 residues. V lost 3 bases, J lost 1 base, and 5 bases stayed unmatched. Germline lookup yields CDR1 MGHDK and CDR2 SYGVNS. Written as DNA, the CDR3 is TGTGCCAGCAGTGAGACAGGGTTGGCGAACACTGAAGCTTTCTTT. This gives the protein CASSETGLANTEAFF.

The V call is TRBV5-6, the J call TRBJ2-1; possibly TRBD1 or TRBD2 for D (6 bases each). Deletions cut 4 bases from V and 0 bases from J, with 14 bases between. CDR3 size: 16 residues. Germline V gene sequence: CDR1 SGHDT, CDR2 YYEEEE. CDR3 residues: CASSLNREVSYNEQFF. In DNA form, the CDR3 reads TGTGCCAGCAGCCTCAACAGGGAGGTCTCCTACAATGAGCAGTTCTTC.

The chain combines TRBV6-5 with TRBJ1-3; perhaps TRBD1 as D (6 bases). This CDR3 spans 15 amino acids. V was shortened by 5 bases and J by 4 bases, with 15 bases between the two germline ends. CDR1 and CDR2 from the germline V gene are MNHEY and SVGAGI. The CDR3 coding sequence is TGTGCCAGCAGTCGCAGGAACAGGGAAGGAAACACCATATATTTT. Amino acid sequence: CASSRRNREGNTIYF.

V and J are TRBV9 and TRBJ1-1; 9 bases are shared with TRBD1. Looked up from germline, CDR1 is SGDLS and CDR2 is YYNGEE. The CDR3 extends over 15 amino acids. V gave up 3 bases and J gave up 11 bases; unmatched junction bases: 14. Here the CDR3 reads CASSAVTGTGIPAFF. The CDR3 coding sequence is TGTGCCAGCAGCGCGGTAACCGGGACAGGGATCCCGGCTTTCTTT.

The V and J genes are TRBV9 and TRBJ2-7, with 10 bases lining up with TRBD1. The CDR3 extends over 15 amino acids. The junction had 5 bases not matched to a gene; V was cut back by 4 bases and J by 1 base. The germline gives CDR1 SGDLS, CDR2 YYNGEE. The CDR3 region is CASSRGTGESYEQYF. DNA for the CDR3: TGTGCCAGCAGCCGAGGGACAGGGGAATCCTACGAGCAGTACTTC.

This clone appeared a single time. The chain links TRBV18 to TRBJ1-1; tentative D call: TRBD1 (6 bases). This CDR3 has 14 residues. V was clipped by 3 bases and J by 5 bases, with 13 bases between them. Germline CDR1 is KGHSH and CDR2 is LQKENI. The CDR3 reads CASSPSRGGTEAFF. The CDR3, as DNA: TGTGCCAGCTCACCCTCCAGGGGAGGAACTGAAGCTTTCTTT.

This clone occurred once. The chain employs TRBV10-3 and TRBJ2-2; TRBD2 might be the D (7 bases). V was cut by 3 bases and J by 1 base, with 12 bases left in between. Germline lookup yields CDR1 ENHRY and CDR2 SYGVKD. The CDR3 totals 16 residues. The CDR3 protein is CAISDSGGLNTGELFF. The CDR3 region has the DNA TGTGCCATCAGTGACTCGGGGGGCCTGAACACCGGGGAGCTGTTTTTT.

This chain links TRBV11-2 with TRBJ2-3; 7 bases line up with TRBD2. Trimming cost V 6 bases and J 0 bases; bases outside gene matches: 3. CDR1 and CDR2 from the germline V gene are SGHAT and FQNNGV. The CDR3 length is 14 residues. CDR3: CASRTSRSTDTQYF. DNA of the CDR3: TGTGCCAGCAGGACTAGCCGTAGCACAGATACGCAGTATTTT.

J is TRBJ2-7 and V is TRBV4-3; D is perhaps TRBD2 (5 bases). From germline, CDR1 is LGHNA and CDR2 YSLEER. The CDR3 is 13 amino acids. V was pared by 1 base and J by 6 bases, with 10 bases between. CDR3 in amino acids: CASSQAPRGEQYF. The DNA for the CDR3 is TGCGCCAGCAGCCAAGCCCCCCGGGGCGAGCAGTACTTC.

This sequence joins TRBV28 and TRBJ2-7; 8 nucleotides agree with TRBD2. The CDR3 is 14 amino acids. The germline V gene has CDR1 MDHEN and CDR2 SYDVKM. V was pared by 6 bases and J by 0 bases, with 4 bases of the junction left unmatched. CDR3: CASRSGGHSYEQYF. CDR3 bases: TGTGCCAGCAGGAGCGGGGGCCACTCCTACGAGCAGTACTTC.

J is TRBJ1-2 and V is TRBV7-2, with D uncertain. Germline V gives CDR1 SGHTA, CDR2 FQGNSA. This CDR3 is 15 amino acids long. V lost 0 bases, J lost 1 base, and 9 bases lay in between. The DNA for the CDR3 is TGTGCCAGCAGCTTAGCGGGGTTAGTTAACTATGGCTACACCTTC. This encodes CASSLAGLVNYGYTF.

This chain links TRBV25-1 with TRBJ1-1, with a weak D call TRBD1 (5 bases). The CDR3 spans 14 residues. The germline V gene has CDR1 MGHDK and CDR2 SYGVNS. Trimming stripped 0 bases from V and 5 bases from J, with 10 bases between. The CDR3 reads CASSEYQSGTEAFF. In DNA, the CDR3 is TGTGCCAGCAGTGAATACCAGTCAGGGACTGAAGCTTTCTTT.

CDR3 sequence reads: CASSPSGGTTSGYTF. The CDR3 DNA reads TGTGCCAGCAGCCCAAGTGGAGGGACAACCTCTGGCTACACCTTC. The V and J genes are TRBV9 and TRBJ1-2; D perhaps matches TRBD1 (6 bases). CDR3 length: 15 amino acids. Germline values: CDR1 SGDLS, CDR2 YYNGEE. V was shortened by 4 bases and J by 7 bases, with 20 bases between the two germline ends. The full variable domain, in which reference TRBV9 and TRBJ1-2 provide the parts outside the CDR3, is DSGVTQTPKHLITATGQRVTLRCSPRSGDLSVYWYQQSLDQGLQFLIQYYNGEERAKGNILERFSAQQFPDLHSELNLSSLELGDSALYFCASSPSGGTTSGYTFGSGTRLTVV.

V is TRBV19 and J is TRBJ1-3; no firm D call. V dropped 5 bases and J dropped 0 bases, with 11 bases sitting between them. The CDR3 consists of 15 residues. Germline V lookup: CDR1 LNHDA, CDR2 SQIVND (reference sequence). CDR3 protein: CASSGWTDSGNTIYF. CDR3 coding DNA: TGTGCCAGTAGTGGGTGGACGGACTCTGGAAACACCATATATTTT.

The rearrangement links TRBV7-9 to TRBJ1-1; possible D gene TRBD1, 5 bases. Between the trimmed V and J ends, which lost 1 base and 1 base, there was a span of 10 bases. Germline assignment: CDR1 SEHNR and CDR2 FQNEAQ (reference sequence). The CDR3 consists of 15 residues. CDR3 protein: CASSLEAGQNTEAFF. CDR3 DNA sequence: TGTGCCAGCAGCTTAGAAGCAGGGCAGAACACTGAAGCTTTCTTT.

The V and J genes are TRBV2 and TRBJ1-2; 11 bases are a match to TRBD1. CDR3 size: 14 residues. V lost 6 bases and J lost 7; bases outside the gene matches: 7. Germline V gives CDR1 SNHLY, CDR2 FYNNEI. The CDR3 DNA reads TGTGCCAGCAGCACCGGGACAGGGGGAAGTGGCTACACCTTC. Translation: CASSTGTGGSGYTF.

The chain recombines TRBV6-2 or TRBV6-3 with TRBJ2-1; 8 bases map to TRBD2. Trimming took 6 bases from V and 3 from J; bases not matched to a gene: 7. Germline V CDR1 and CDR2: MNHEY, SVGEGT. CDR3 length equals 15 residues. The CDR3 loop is CASSTPGGVYNEQFF. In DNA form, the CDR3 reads TGTGCCAGCAGCACACCCGGGGGGGTCTACAATGAGCAGTTCTTC.

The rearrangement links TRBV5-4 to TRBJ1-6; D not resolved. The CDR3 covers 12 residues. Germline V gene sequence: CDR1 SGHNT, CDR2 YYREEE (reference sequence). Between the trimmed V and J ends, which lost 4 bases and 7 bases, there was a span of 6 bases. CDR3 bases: TGTGCCAGCAGCGAACAGAATTCACCCCTCCACTTT. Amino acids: CASSEQNSPLHF.

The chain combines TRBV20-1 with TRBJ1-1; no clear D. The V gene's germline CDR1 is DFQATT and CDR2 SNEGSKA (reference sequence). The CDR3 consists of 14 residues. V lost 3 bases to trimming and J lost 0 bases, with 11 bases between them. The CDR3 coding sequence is TGCAGTGCTAGTGGTAAAGGCATGAACACTGAAGCTTTCTTT. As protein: CSASGKGMNTEAFF.